Described below is a single TCR beta chain sequence and its context. Its antigen is currently unknown. These data originate in a study of OX40 agonist ivuxolimab in advanced cancers. Study-level points and caveats: CD8+ T cells were the subset that, on average, had more expanded clones than CD4+. Both blood CD4+ and CD8+ T cells showed clonal growth by week 6 at 0.1 to 3.0 mg/kg. Antigen specificity was not determined for the expanded peripheral T cells.

V dropped 0 bases and J dropped 5 bases, with 7 bases sitting between them. Germline V gives CDR1 SGHDT, CDR2 YYEEEE. This CDR3 comprises 13 residues. Samples of blood were obtained at baseline, on cycle 4 day 1, and on cycle 7 day 1. The method was immunoSEQ multiplex PCR; TCRdb's version includes in-frame clones alone and lacks a portion of them. The sample comprises about 50,000 clones, more than 70% of which are singletons, and about 0.58% rests with the top ten. This clonotype was sampled from an adult with an advanced solid tumor such as melanoma, head and neck, liver or kidney cancer. V is TRBV5-6 and J is TRBJ2-3; D remains ambiguous. Sequenced here: CD4+ or CD8+ T cells sorted from blood, sampled in a trial of the OX40 agonist ivuxolimab. As DNA, the CDR3 is TGTGCCAGCAGCTTGGAAAACGGAGATACGCAGTATTTT. It yields the protein CASSLENGDTQYF.